The clone carrying this T cell receptor beta chain has only a few counts. Antigen: not known. The data derive from a study of a mutant IDH1 vaccine in newly diagnosed glioma. Points from the study as a whole: Vaccine-induced immune responses occurred in approximately 93% of patients.

Germline CDR1 reads LNHDA; CDR2 reads SQIVND (reference sequence). The CDR3 sequence is 15 residues long. With 4 bases removed from V and 8 bases from J, the gap between germline ends came to 17 bases. The time point was: baseline, week 1 (first vaccination visit). Treatment specified: pre-vaccination baseline after standard-of-care therapy. Donors' newly diagnosed IDH1-mutant WHO grade 3 or 4 astrocytomas lacked nuclear ATRX. Method: immunoSEQ multiplex PCR; TCRdb's copy keeps in-frame clones and lacks some. This sample has about 88,000 clones, with approximately 80% found just once. Sequenced here: PBMCs, sampled from a glioma patient treated with radiotherapy, temozolomide or both. The V and J genes are TRBV19 and TRBJ1-4; tentative D call: TRBD1 (6 bases). The source is a man aged 35 to 55 with glioma. Some clones in this sample may be carry-over from other donors' samples. CDR3 coding DNA: TGTGCCAGTAGTAGACAGGACACACTCCCCGAAAAACTGTTTTTT. Protein: CASSRQDTLPEKLFF.